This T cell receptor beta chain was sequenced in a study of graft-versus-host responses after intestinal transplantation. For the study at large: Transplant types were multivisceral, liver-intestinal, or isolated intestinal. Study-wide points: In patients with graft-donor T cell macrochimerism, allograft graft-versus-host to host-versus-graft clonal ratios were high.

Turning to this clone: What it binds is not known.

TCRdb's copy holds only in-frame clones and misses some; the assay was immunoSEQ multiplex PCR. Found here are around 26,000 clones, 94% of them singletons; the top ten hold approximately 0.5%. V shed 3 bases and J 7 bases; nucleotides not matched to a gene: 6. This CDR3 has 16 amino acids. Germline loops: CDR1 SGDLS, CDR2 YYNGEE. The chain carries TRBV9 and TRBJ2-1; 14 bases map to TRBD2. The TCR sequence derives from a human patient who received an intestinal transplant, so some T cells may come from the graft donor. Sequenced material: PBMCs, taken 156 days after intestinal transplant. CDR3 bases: TGTGCCAGCAGCGGGGGACTAGCGGGGGTTGGTAATGAGCAGTTCTTC. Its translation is CASSGGLAGVGNEQFF.